In this sample, the clone carrying this T cell receptor beta chain turned up a few times. The data are from a study of blood T cell repertoires in COVID-19. Germline V gene lookup returns CDR1 KGHSH and CDR2 LQKENI. The V and J ends lost 6 bases and 7 bases, in that order; junction bases with no gene match: 7. This CDR3 spans 14 amino acids. The protocol was immunoSEQ multiplex PCR, while the TCRdb copy is restricted to in-frame clones and leaves out a portion. Seen here are about 50,000 clones, approximately 80% observed once, and the top ten hold 20% to 25%. The chain joins TRBV18 to TRBJ2-7, with 12 bases lining up with TRBD1. The specimen was peripheral blood. The receptor's source is an elderly woman with COVID-19, enrolled during active disease. This CDR3 is CASSWDRGPGEQYF. CDR3 coding DNA: TGTGCCAGCTCTTGGGACAGGGGGCCGGGGGAGCAGTACTTC.